The 25 T cell receptor beta chains below all came from one sample that was sequenced in a study of T cells after posttransplantation cyclophosphamide. Cyclophosphamide on days +3 and +4 followed busulfan-fludarabine conditioning and a marrow graft. Libraries were prepared by immunoSEQ multiplex PCR; TCRdb keeps only in-frame clonotypes and omits some of them. Recorded here are 15,000 or so clones, none singletons. Sequences were derived from PBMCs, sampled after allogeneic stem cell transplant with posttransplant cyclophosphamide. These TCRs come from a female patient in her 40s who received an allogeneic stem cell transplant from an unrelated donor, was CMV-positive, and had acute GVHD only. T cells may partly derive from the graft donor.

This clone was detected many times. This chain links TRBV7-3 with TRBJ2-1; 10 positions match TRBD1. V lost 4 bases to trimming and J lost 3 bases; unmatched junction nucleotides: 12. CDR1 is SGHTA, CDR2 FQGTGA, per germline. CDR3 size: 18 residues. The CDR3 sequence is CASSSFAPGQGVYNEQFF. CDR3 coding DNA: TGTGCCAGCAGCTCTTTCGCCCCTGGACAGGGGGTCTACAATGAGCAGTTCTTC.

This clone has ten or more counts. This sequence joins TRBV30 and TRBJ2-7; D uncertain. V lost 0 bases and J lost 7, with 10 bases in between. The CDR3 extends over 12 amino acids. CDR1 and CDR2 (germline): GTSNPN, SVGIG (reference sequence). The CDR3 DNA reads as TGTGCCTGGAGTGTATTCTACGAGGAGCAGTACTTC. The encoded protein is CAWSVFYEEQYF.

This clone was counted ten times or more. The chain uses TRBV28 and TRBJ2-3; 8 bases match TRBD2. The J segment lost 4 bases and the V segment lost 2 bases, leaving 8 bases of the junction unmatched. This CDR3 contains 16 residues. The germline V gene has CDR1 MDHEN and CDR2 SYDVKM. The CDR3, as DNA: TGTGCCAGCAGTTTACAAGGCGGGAGGAGGTCAGATACGCAGTATTTT. Its translation: CASSLQGGRRSDTQYF.

This clone appeared many times. CDR3 DNA sequence: TGTGCCAGCAGACGATCAGGGGGCCCAGAGACCCAGTACTTC. Residues: CASRRSGGPETQYF. V and J are TRBV28 and TRBJ2-5, with 8 bases matching TRBD1. Germline V gene sequence: CDR1 MDHEN, CDR2 SYDVKM. V lost 6 bases, J lost 4 bases, and 7 bases stayed unmatched. The CDR3 is 14 residues long.

This clone was counted many times. V is TRBV6-5 and J is TRBJ2-7; TRBD2 agrees at 9 bases. Germline CDR1 MNHEY, CDR2 SVGAGI. V shed 4 bases, J shed 6 bases, and the junction held 7 bases outside the gene matches. There are 14 residues in the CDR3. The chain's CDR3 is CASSLAGGGREQYF. The CDR3, as DNA: TGTGCCAGCAGTTTGGCGGGAGGGGGCCGCGAGCAGTACTTC.

This clone was seen a few times. The chain combines TRBV27 with TRBJ1-2; 11 nucleotides match TRBD1. The CDR3 sequence is 16 residues long. Germline lookup yields CDR1 MNHEY and CDR2 SMNVEV (reference sequence). The V and J ends lost 2 bases and 4 bases, in that order; junction bases with no gene match: 6. CDR3 coding DNA: TGTGCCAGCAGTTTACTTCAGGACAGGGGGCCCTATGGCTACACCTTC. Translated: CASSLLQDRGPYGYTF.

The chain links TRBV27 to TRBJ1-1; D call uncertain. Germline loops: CDR1 MNHEY, CDR2 SMNVEV (reference sequence). V was shortened by 6 bases and J by 0 bases, with 20 bases between the two germline ends. The CDR3 spans 17 residues. CDR3 DNA sequence: TGTGCCAGCAGCCCCGGCTCCGGAGGCCATATGAACACTGAAGCTTTCTTT. It yields the protein CASSPGSGGHMNTEAFF.

This clone was recorded many times. The chain has TRBV29-1 and TRBJ1-2, with 10 bases identical to TRBD1. CDR3 size: 15 residues. The trim removed 3 bases at V and 3 bases at J, leaving 7 bases unmatched. Germline V gene lookup returns CDR1 SQVTM and CDR2 ANQGSEA. In DNA form, the CDR3 reads TGCAGCGTTGATGCTGGGACAGGGGACGACTATGGCTACACCTTC. Encoded protein: CSVDAGTGDDYGYTF.

At least ten counts were recorded for this clone. This chain joins TRBV4-1 and TRBJ2-7; D is perhaps TRBD1 (5 bases). V was clipped by 2 bases and J by 3 bases, with 8 bases between them. CDR3 length: 13 residues. CDR1 is MGHRA and CDR2 is YSYEKL in the germline V gene. The CDR3 DNA sequence: TGCGCCAGCAGCCAACGGCAGGGCTACGAGCAGTACGTC. Its translation is CASSQRQGYEQYV.

This clone was seen a handful of times. The rearrangement uses TRBV19 and TRBJ1-2; tentative D call: TRBD1 (6 bases). CDR1 is LNHDA, CDR2 SQIVND, per germline (reference sequence). The CDR3 has 14 amino acids. Trimming pared 3 bases from V and 3 bases from J, leaving 11 bases between. This CDR3 is CASSIFGQYYGYTF. The CDR3 bases are TGTGCCAGTAGTATTTTCGGACAGTACTATGGCTACACCTTC. The entire variable domain, with the rest obtained from reference TRBV19 and TRBJ1-2, is as follows: DGGITQSPKYLFRKEGQNVTLSCEQNLNHDAMYWYRQDPGQGLRLIYYSQIVNDFQKGDIAEGYSVSREKKESFPLTVTSAQKNPTAFYLCASSIFGQYYGYTFGSGTRLTVV.

The chain carries TRBV2 and TRBJ2-4; D may be TRBD2 (6 bases). The germline CDR1 and CDR2 sequences are SNHLY and FYNNEI. V lost 5 bases to trimming and J lost 3 bases, with 17 bases between them. CDR3 size: 16 residues. CDR3 nucleotide sequence: TGTGCCAGCAGTAGGGCAGGACTAATCGACAAAAACATTCAGTACTTC. Translation: CASSRAGLIDKNIQYF. Together with reference TRBV2 and TRBJ2-4, the CDR3 gives the full variable domain: EPEVTQTPSHQVTQMGQEVILRCVPISNHLYFYWYRQILGQKVEFLVSFYNNEISEKSEIFDDQFSVERPDGSNFTLKIRSTKLEDSAMYFCASSRAGLIDKNIQYFGAGTRLSVL.

This clone has ten or more counts. The CDR3 sequence is CATTGTRGDTQYF. CDR3 nucleotides: TGTGCCACCACTGGGACTAGGGGAGATACGCAGTATTTT. This sequence joins TRBV19 and TRBJ2-3, with 8 bases that match TRBD2. V lost 10 bases to trimming and J lost 5 bases; unmatched junction nucleotides: 8. CDR1 is LNHDA and CDR2 is SQIVND in the germline V gene (reference sequence). The CDR3 totals 13 residues.

This clone has ten or more counts. The rearrangement joins TRBV19 to TRBJ1-2; 10 bases line up with TRBD1. Trimming at V came to 3 bases and at J to 7 bases, leaving 5 bases not matched to a gene. Germline V lookup: CDR1 LNHDA, CDR2 SQIVND (reference sequence). CDR3 size: 14 residues. DNA of the CDR3: TGTGCCAGTAGTATCGGAGACAGGGGGCCTGGCTACACCTTC. Amino acids: CASSIGDRGPGYTF.

This clone showed up just a few times. The chain uses TRBV9 and TRBJ2-1; no definite D call. V shed 0 bases and J shed 0 bases, with 7 bases lying between them. Per germline, CDR1 SGDLS and CDR2 YYNGEE. CDR3 length: 15 amino acids. The CDR3 bases are TGTGCCAGCAGCGTAGAACCGAGCTCCTACAATGAGCAGTTCTTC. Protein product: CASSVEPSSYNEQFF.

This clone was picked up many times. The chain is built from TRBV6-1 and TRBJ1-3; D perhaps matches TRBD1 (5 bases). V shed 8 bases and J shed 1 base, with 12 bases lying between them. This CDR3 has 14 amino acids. From germline, CDR1 is MNHNS and CDR2 SASEGT. The CDR3 coding sequence is TGTGCCAGCGTTACTCGGGGGTCTGGAAACACCATATATTTT. Residues: CASVTRGSGNTIYF.

This clone was counted between two and nine times. The CDR3 DNA follows: TGCGCCAGCAGCTTGAACGTAGCTAACTATGGCTACACCTTC. It specifies CASSLNVANYGYTF. The chain is built from TRBV5-1 and TRBJ1-2, with D uncertain. The V end lost 1 base, the J end lost 0 bases, and 7 bases lay between the germline ends. CDR3 length: 14 residues. Germline CDR1 is SGHRS and CDR2 is YFSETQ. The entire variable domain, with the rest obtained from reference TRBV5-1 and TRBJ1-2, is as follows: KAGVTQTPRYLIKTRGQQVTLSCSPISGHRSVSWYQQTPGQGLQFLFEYFSETQRNKGNFPGRFSGRQFSNSRSEMNVSTLELGDSALYLCASSLNVANYGYTFGSGTRLTVV.

The sample holds many counts of this clone. This chain links TRBV7-6 with TRBJ1-4, with D perhaps matching TRBD1 (6 bases). Between the trimmed V and J ends, which lost 2 bases and 7 bases, there was a span of 11 bases. Germline lookup yields CDR1 SGHVS and CDR2 FNYEAQ. The CDR3 contains 14 residues. The CDR3 protein is CASSLRGGGEKLFF. The CDR3, as DNA: TGTGCCAGCAGCTTAAGGGGAGGGGGTGAAAAACTGTTTTTT. The full variable domain, rest sourced from reference TRBV7-6 and TRBJ1-4, is GAGVSQSPRYKVTKRGQDVALRCDPISGHVSLYWYRQALGQGPEFLTYFNYEAQQDKSGLPNDRFSAERPEGSISTLTIQRTEQRDSAMYRCASSLRGGGEKLFFGSGTQLSVL.

This clone was detected many times. V usage is TRBV5-8 and J usage is TRBJ1-6, with a tentative D call TRBD1 (5 bases). From germline, CDR1 is SGHTS and CDR2 YDEGEE. V lost 6 bases, J lost 10 bases, and 23 bases lay in between. The CDR3 length is 16 residues. DNA of the CDR3: TGTGCCAGCAATCCCTTCGGAGGGCAGGGAGGCTCACCCCTCCACTTT. Protein sequence: CASNPFGGQGGSPLHF. The complete variable domain, with remaining parts taken from reference TRBV5-8 and TRBJ1-6, reads EAGVTQSPTHLIKTRGQQATLRCSPISGHTSVYWYQQALGLGLQFLLWYDEGEERNRGNFPPRFSGRQFPNYSSELNVNALELEDSALYLCASNPFGGQGGSPLHFGNGTRLTVT.

In this sample, this clone turned up many times. J is TRBJ2-3 and V is TRBV5-1, with 10 positions matching TRBD2. Trimming at V came to 1 base and at J to 4 bases, leaving 12 bases not matched to a gene. This CDR3 spans 18 amino acids. Per germline, CDR1 SGHRS and CDR2 YFSETQ. In DNA form, the CDR3 reads TGCGCCAGCAGCTTGACTCCTCTAGCGGGGGCTACTCCAGATACGCAGTATTTT. Amino acids: CASSLTPLAGATPDTQYF.

V and J are TRBV6-6 and TRBJ2-7, with 8 bases identical to TRBD1. This CDR3 has 13 residues. Germline V gene lookup returns CDR1 MNHNY and CDR2 SVGAGI (reference sequence). Trimming cost V 6 bases and J 6 bases; bases outside gene matches: 7. For the CDR3, the DNA is TGTGCCAGCAGCCCATCTACAGGGGGCGAGCAGTACGTC. The encoded protein is CASSPSTGGEQYV.

The chain is built from TRBV27 and TRBJ1-1, with TRBD1 matching over 11 bases. The CDR3 runs to 14 residues. J gave up 7 bases and V 5 bases, and 6 bases lay outside the gene matches. Germline assignment: CDR1 MNHEY and CDR2 SMNVEV (reference sequence). The DNA for the CDR3 is TGTGCCAGCAGTGGAGGGACAGGGGGTTTTGAAGCTTTCTTT. This sequence encodes CASSGGTGGFEAFF.

This clone showed up many times. The chain joins TRBV6-1 to TRBJ2-1, with 7 bases fitting TRBD1. The CDR3 sequence is 15 residues long. V lost 4 bases to trimming and J lost 3 bases; unmatched junction nucleotides: 6. CDR1 is MNHNS and CDR2 is SASEGT in the germline V gene. The CDR3 sequence: CASSGFPGGYNEQFF. In DNA, the CDR3 is TGTGCCAGCAGTGGATTTCCAGGGGGCTACAATGAGCAGTTCTTC.

This clone was seen a handful of times. V gene TRBV23-1 combines with J gene TRBJ2-7; 8 bases are shared with TRBD1. TRBV23-1 is classed as an ORF, of uncertain function. After removal of 6 bases from V and 2 bases from J, the junction contained 9 bases not matched to a gene. The CDR3 is 15 residues long. CDR3 nucleotides: TGCGCCAGCAGGCGACCGGGACAGGCAACCTACGAGCAGTACTTC. This encodes CASRRPGQATYEQYF.

The sample holds many counts of this clone. V gene TRBV11-2 combines with J gene TRBJ2-2; TRBD2 agrees at 10 bases. The trim removed 1 base at V and 0 bases at J, leaving 8 bases unmatched. The V gene's germline CDR1 is SGHAT and CDR2 FQNNGV. The length of the CDR3 is 19 residues. CDR3 protein: CASSLGVAGGPPNTGELFF. The CDR3 DNA sequence: TGTGCCAGCAGCTTAGGAGTAGCGGGAGGTCCCCCGAACACCGGGGAGCTGTTTTTT.

A note on this clone: One end of the junction fails to match germline, which may point to a read error. V gene TRBV7-6 combines with J gene TRBJ2-7; 7 positions agree with TRBD1. The germline gives CDR1 SGHVS, CDR2 FNYEAQ. This CDR3 contains 15 residues. The CDR3 DNA reads TGTGCCAGCAGCCCTACCAGGGGACAGATGGACGTTTTGGACTTC. This codes for CASSPTRGQMDVLDF.